Below, 3 T cell receptor beta chains from the same sample are listed, as sequenced in a study of cytomegalovirus exposure and HLA in healthy donors. The primer mix had 60 Vbeta and 13 Jbeta primers. Clones were sequenced by immunoSEQ multiplex PCR, and TCRdb holds only the in-frame ones, with some missing. This table holds under 150,000 clones, about 84% found once. The sequencing input was PBMCs. The receptors originated from a male donor in good health and CMV-seronegative.

The chain recombines TRBV7-8 with TRBJ1-5; 9 nucleotides match TRBD1. Germline-derived CDR1 and CDR2 are SGHVS and FQNEAQ. There are 15 residues in the CDR3. After removal of 5 bases from V and 4 bases from J, the junction contained 6 bases not matched to a gene. CDR3 residues: CASSTEDRGNQPQHF. The CDR3 region has the DNA TGTGCCAGCAGCACGGAAGACAGGGGGAATCAGCCCCAGCATTTT.

A word on this clone: Distinct nucleotide sequences in the sample also encode this CDR3. The chain is built from TRBV28 and TRBJ2-5, with a weak D call TRBD2 (6 bases). The CDR3 extends over 15 amino acids. Deletions cut 3 bases from V and 0 bases from J, with 11 bases between. CDR1 MDHEN and CDR2 SYDVKM come from the germline V gene. CDR3: CASSFGGVNQETQYF. The CDR3 DNA follows: TGTGCCAGCAGTTTTGGAGGGGTCAACCAAGAGACCCAGTACTTC.

The rearrangement joins TRBV6-4 to TRBJ2-3, with 8 bases aligning to TRBD2. CDR1 is MRHNA and CDR2 is SNTAGT in the germline V gene. CDR3 length: 14 amino acids. V dropped 1 base and J dropped 5; count of bases not matched to a gene: 2. The CDR3: CASSDFLAGDTQYF. The CDR3 nucleotides are TGTGCCAGCAGTGACTTCCTAGCGGGAGATACGCAGTATTTT.